The clone carrying this T cell receptor beta chain was picked up a small number of times. What it recognizes is unknown. The PCR contained 60 Vbeta and 13 Jbeta primers. Produced via immunoSEQ multiplex PCR; TCRdb's table is partial and in-frame only. The sample lists under 150,000 clones; roughly 73% were seen once. The V gene lost 0 bases and the J gene lost 0 bases, with 11 bases spanning the gap. Germline V gene lookup returns CDR1 SGHRS and CDR2 YFSETQ. This CDR3 comprises 16 residues. The source of the sample is a study of cytomegalovirus exposure and HLA in healthy donors. General study results and limits: Immune exposure information comprised only CMV serostatus. Most CMV-associated TCR beta chains were later found to appear HLA-restricted.

V is TRBV5-1 and J is TRBJ2-3; maybe TRBD1 (7 bases). The source of this sequence is a human donor in good health. Sequencing input: PBMCs. For the CDR3, the DNA is TGCGCCAGCAGCTTGGTGGCAGGGGGGAGCACAGATACGCAGTATTTT. It yields the protein CASSLVAGGSTDTQYF.